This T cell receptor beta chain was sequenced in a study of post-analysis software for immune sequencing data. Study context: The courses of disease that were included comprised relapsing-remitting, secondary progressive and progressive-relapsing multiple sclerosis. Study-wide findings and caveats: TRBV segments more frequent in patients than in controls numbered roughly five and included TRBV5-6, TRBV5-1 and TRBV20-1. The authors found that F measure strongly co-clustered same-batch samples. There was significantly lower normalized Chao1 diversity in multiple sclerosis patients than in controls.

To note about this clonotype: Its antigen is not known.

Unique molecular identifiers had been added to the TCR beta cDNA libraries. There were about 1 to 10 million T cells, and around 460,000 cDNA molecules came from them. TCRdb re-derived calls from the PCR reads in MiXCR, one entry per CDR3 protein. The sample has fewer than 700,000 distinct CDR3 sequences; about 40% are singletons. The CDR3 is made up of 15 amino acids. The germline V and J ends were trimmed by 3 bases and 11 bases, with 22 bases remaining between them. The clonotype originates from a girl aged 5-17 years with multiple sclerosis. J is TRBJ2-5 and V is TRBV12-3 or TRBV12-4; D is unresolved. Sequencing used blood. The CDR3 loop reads CASSFGSLDSYKQYF. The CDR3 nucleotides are TGTGCCAGCAGTTTTGGTTCCTTAGACTCCTACAAGCAGTACTTC.